This TCR beta chain is from a study of T cells in Graves' hyperthyroidism and ophthalmopathy. The overall study: Upon initial diagnosis and before any treatment, peripheral blood was collected.

TCR beta CDR3 sequences were amplified from RNA transcripts. HTBI primers were used for first-round RT-PCR of the TCR CDR3. TCRdb re-called the multiplex PCR reads through MiXCR, storing one row per CDR3 protein. The sample lists 530,000 or so distinct CDR3 sequences; approximately 25% were seen once. PBMCs were sourced from roughly 9.7 ml fresh peripheral blood. This clonotype has a count of ten or more. What it binds is not known. Because the CDR3 is missing its conserved closing phenylalanine or tryptophan, this is likely a read error. The CDR3 is 15 residues long. Trimming took 3 bases from V and 5 from J; bases not matched to a gene: 6. Overall study results and limits: Ophthalmopathy was predicted by the model a median of approximately 6 months ahead of onset. Most clonotypes that expanded in the thyroid above 0.001 also showed up in blood.

This sequence joins TRBV12-3 or TRBV12-4 and TRBJ1-2; TRBD1 aligns across 10 bases. This sequence was found in a woman between 25 and 40 years old with Graves' ophthalmopathy. Sequenced sample: blood. For the CDR3, the DNA is TGTGCCAGCAGTTTTGTGGGACAGGGGCGTTATGGCTACACCCTC. Residues: CASSFVGQGRYGYTL.